Sequencing of this TCR beta chain was carried out in a study of T cells expressing NK-cell markers. Study-level information: TCR beta repertoires came from sorted CD3+CD56+NKG2C+, CD3+CD56+NKG2C- and CD3+CD56-NKG2C+ T cells. General study findings and limits: Of CD8+ T cells, about 1.0-8% belonged to dominant NKG2C+ clonotypes in several donors. Dominance of the CD3+CD56-NKG2C+ fraction by these clonotypes also held in several donors.

The TCR beta cDNA came from 5'RACE template switching with UMIs. Following a re-call of the 5' RACE reads, TCRdb has one entry per CDR3 protein and lacks DNA. Its table records some 500,000 distinct CDR3 sequences. The germline CDR1 and CDR2 sequences are MNHEY and SVGAGI. The CDR3 is 15 residues long. Note on this clonotype: Its antigen is currently unknown.

This TCR was recovered from a woman between 45 and 65 years old in good health. Sequenced input: blood T cells: a sorted CD56 or NKG2C T cell subset, CD4+ or CD8+ T cells, or bulk PBMC T cells (not recorded which). This rearrangement joins TRBV6-5 to TRBJ2-5; with no DNA, the TCRdb D assignment of TRBD1 cannot be verified. The CDR3 loop is CASSYWGTTGETQYF.